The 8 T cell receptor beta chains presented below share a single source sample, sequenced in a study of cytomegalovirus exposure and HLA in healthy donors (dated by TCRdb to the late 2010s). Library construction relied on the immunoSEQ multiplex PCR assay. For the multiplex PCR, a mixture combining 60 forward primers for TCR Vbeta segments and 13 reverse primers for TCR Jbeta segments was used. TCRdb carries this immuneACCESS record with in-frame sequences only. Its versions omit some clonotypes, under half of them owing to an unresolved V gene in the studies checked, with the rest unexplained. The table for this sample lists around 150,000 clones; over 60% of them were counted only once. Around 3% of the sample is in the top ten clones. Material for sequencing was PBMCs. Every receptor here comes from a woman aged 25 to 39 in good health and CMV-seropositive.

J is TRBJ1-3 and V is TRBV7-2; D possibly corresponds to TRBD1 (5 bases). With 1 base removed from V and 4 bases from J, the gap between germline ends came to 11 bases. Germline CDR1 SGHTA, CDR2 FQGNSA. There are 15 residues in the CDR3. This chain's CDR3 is CASSLGATGGNTIYF. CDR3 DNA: TGTGCCAGCAGCTTAGGGGCCACAGGCGGAAACACCATATATTTT.

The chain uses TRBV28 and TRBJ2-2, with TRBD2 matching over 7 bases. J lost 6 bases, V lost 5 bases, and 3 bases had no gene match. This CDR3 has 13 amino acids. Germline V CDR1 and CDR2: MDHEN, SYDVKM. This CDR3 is CASSRTSPGELFF. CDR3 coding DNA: TGTGCCAGCAGTCGGACTAGTCCCGGGGAGCTGTTTTTT.

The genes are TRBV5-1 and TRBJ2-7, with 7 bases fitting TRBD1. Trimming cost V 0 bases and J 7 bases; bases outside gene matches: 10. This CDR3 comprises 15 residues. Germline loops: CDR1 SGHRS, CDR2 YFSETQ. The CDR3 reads CASSLGGTVESEQYF. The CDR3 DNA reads TGCGCCAGCAGCTTGGGAGGGACAGTGGAAAGTGAGCAGTACTTC. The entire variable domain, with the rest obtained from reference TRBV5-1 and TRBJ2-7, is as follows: KAGVTQTPRYLIKTRGQQVTLSCSPISGHRSVSWYQQTPGQGLQFLFEYFSETQRNKGNFPGRFSGRQFSNSRSEMNVSTLELGDSALYLCASSLGGTVESEQYFGPGTRLTVT.

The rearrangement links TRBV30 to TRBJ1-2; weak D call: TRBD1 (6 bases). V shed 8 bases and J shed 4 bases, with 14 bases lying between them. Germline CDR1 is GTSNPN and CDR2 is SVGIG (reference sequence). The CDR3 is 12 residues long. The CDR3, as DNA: TGTGCCGTAAGGACAGCCGCCTATGGCTACACCTTC. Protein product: CAVRTAAYGYTF.

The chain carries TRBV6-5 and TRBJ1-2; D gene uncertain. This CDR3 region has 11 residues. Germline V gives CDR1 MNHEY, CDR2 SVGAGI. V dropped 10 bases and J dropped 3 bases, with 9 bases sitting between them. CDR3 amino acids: CATTSYYGYTF. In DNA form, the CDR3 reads TGTGCCACTACCTCGTACTATGGCTACACCTTC.

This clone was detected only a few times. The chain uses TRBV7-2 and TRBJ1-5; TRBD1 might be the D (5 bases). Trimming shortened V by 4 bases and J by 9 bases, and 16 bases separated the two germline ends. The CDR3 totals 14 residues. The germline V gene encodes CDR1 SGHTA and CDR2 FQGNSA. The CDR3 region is CASSSGWGAMPQHF. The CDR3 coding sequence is TGTGCCAGCAGCTCAGGGTGGGGTGCGATGCCCCAGCATTTT.

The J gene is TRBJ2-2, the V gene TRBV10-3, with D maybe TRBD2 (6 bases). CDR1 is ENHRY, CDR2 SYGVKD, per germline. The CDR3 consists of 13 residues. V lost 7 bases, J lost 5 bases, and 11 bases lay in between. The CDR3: CAITGVGTGELFF. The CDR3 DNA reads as TGTGCCATCACGGGAGTTGGGACCGGGGAGCTGTTTTTT.

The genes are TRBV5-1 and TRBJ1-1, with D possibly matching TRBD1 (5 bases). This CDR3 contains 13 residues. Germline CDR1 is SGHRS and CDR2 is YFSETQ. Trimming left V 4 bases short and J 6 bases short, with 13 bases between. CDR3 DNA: TGCGCCAGCAGCCGTACAGGTGCCCCTGAAGCTTTCTTT. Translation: CASSRTGAPEAFF. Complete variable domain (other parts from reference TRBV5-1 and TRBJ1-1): KAGVTQTPRYLIKTRGQQVTLSCSPISGHRSVSWYQQTPGQGLQFLFEYFSETQRNKGNFPGRFSGRQFSNSRSEMNVSTLELGDSALYLCASSRTGAPEAFFGQGTRLTVV.